Following are 26 T cell receptor beta chains from one sample sequenced in a study of vaccination and CD4 T cells after COVID-19 (dated by TCRdb to the early 2020s). The treatment or condition label, read with the paper, signifies: roughly 10-day PBMC culture with coronavirus spike peptide pools or control peptides (ViraFEST assay). The library came from PCR. TCRdb records Illumina iSeq 100 as the sequencer. DNA from cultured CD4+ T cells underwent TCR sequencing with the Oncomine TCR Beta short-read assay at the Johns Hopkins FTIC core. Starting from the raw public reads, TCRdb applied fastp trimming at Q25, assembled clones with MiXCR and retained in-frame beta chains. Under each unique CDR3 protein, matching rows form one entry showing the most common genes and DNA. This sample gives around 12,000 distinct CDR3 sequences in total; 76% of them show up just once. Under 13% of the sample is taken by the ten largest.

The antigens for these receptors are not known. The sequencing sample was made of CD4+ T cells from blood, cultured in vitro. The source is a human donor who had recovered from COVID-19.

The chain has TRBV24-1 and TRBJ2-7; D possibly matches TRBD1 or TRBD2 (5 bases each). Germline values: CDR1 KGHDR, CDR2 SFDVKD. V dropped 3 bases and J dropped 7 bases, with 12 bases sitting between them. The CDR3 loop spans 13 amino acids. CDR3 nucleotides: TGTGCCACCAGTGATCTCCAGGGACGGGAGCAGTACTTC. This gives the protein CATSDLQGREQYF.

This chain connects TRBV6-5 to TRBJ2-2; 8 nucleotides align to TRBD1. CDR3 length: 15 residues. Germline V gene sequence: CDR1 MNHEY, CDR2 SVGAGI. V lost 4 bases to trimming and J lost 4 bases; unmatched junction nucleotides: 5. The CDR3 reads CASSSQGVGTGELFF. The CDR3 region has the DNA TGTGCCAGCAGTTCACAGGGGGTCGGCACCGGGGAGCTGTTTTTT.

This chain links TRBV10-3 with TRBJ1-3; no firm D call. The CDR3 spans 14 residues. Germline CDR1 reads ENHRY; CDR2 reads SYGVKD. Between the trimmed V and J ends, which lost 9 bases and 8 bases, there was a span of 20 bases. CDR3 sequence (DNA): TGTGCCATAGGAGCGGGGAACGCTGGGGACACCATATATTTT. It specifies CAIGAGNAGDTIYF.

The rearrangement links TRBV15 to TRBJ2-1, with D tentatively TRBD1 (5 bases). Trimming removed 0 bases at V and 8 bases at J, with 11 bases between. The CDR3 is 14 residues long. Germline CDR1 is LNHNV and CDR2 is YYDKDF (reference sequence). The CDR3 sequence is CATSRDQGRDEQFF. For the CDR3, the DNA is TGTGCCACCAGCAGAGATCAGGGTAGGGATGAGCAGTTCTTC.

This clonotype was seen a handful of times. The CDR3 protein is CAWGEADYEQYF. CDR3 in DNA: TGTGCCTGGGGGGAAGCGGACTACGAGCAGTACTTC. V and J are TRBV30 and TRBJ2-7; D is perhaps TRBD2 (5 bases). V gave up 5 bases and J gave up 3 bases, with 11 bases separating them. This CDR3 region has 12 residues. Per the germline V gene, CDR1 is GTSNPN and CDR2 is SVGIG (reference sequence).

V gene TRBV24-1 combines with J gene TRBJ1-2; the D gene is possibly TRBD1 (5 bases). The CDR3 runs 18 residues. The V gene's germline CDR1 is KGHDR and CDR2 SFDVKD. V was pared by 4 bases and J by 9 bases, with 29 bases between. Here the CDR3 DNA reads TGTGCCACCAGTGACGAAACGGGTACAGGCGTTATGGGAAATTGCTACACCTTC. Translated: CATSDETGTGVMGNCYTF.

V gene TRBV11-3 combines with J gene TRBJ2-6, with 7 nucleotides matching TRBD2. Germline V gives CDR1 SGHNT, CDR2 YENEEA. CDR3 length equals 17 residues. Germline trimming cut 2 bases from V and 0 bases from J; bases unmatched to any gene: 4. This CDR3 reads CASSLSGGASGANVLTF. The CDR3, as DNA: TGTGCCAGCAGCTTATCGGGGGGTGCCTCTGGGGCCAACGTCCTGACTTTC.

The CDR3 DNA reads TGTGCCAGCAGCACGGGACAGGGGATGTATAATTCACCCCTCCACTTT. Its protein product is CASSTGQGMYNSPLHF. The V gene is TRBV5-5, the J gene TRBJ1-6; 10 bases align to TRBD1. Germline-derived CDR1 and CDR2 are SGHKS and YYEKEE (reference sequence). This CDR3 has 16 residues. V lost 4 bases to trimming and J lost 4 bases; unmatched junction nucleotides: 5.

V is TRBV7-2 and J is TRBJ1-1; D not resolved. CDR1 and CDR2 from the germline V gene are SGHTA and FQGNSA. The V and J ends lost 4 bases and 0 bases respectively, with 9 bases between them. The CDR3 loop spans 14 amino acids. The CDR3 is CASSSAYMNTEAFF. CDR3 sequence (DNA): TGTGCCAGCAGCTCTGCCTATATGAACACTGAAGCTTTCTTT.

In its sample, this clonotype was seen once. This sequence joins TRBV30 and TRBJ2-1; 9 nucleotides align to TRBD2. Per germline, CDR1 GTSNPN and CDR2 SVGIG (reference sequence). CDR3 size: 14 residues. V shed 4 bases, J shed 5 bases, and the junction held 6 bases outside the gene matches. For the CDR3, the DNA is TGTGCCTGGACAACTAGCGGGCAGAACAATGAGCAGTTCTTC. Protein: CAWTTSGQNNEQFF.

The chain has TRBV6-4 and TRBJ1-1; D gene ambiguous. CDR1 and CDR2 from the germline V gene are MRHNA and SNTAGT. There are 14 residues in the CDR3. Trimming removed 0 bases at V and 8 bases at J, with 13 bases between. For the CDR3, the DNA is TGTGCCAGCAGTGACTCCCCGGGGAATTCGGAAGCTTTCTTT. Its translation: CASSDSPGNSEAFF.

In this sample, this clonotype turned up once. The chain combines TRBV7-2 with TRBJ2-2; 10 positions agree with TRBD2. The CDR3 contains 16 residues. The germline V gene encodes CDR1 SGHTA and CDR2 FQGNSA. The CDR3 region is CARPRVAGGNTGELFF. The CDR3 DNA sequence: TGTGCAAGACCACGGGTAGCGGGGGGGAACACCGGGGAGCTGTTTTTT.

The gene calls are TRBV27 and TRBJ1-1, with D unclear. This CDR3 region has 9 residues. Germline assignment: CDR1 MNHEY and CDR2 SMNVEV (reference sequence). The V end lost 10 bases, the J end lost 4 bases, and 4 bases lay between the germline ends. The CDR3 spells CATVTEAFF. The CDR3, as DNA: TGTGCCACCGTCACTGAAGCTTTCTTT.

The chain links TRBV19 to TRBJ1-5; D uncertain. The CDR3 totals 12 residues. Per germline, CDR1 LNHDA and CDR2 SQIVND (reference sequence). The ends were cut back, 5 bases at V and 4 bases at J, with 6 bases in the middle. The chain's CDR3 is CASSLTNQPQHF. CDR3 coding DNA: TGTGCCAGTAGTTTGACTAATCAGCCCCAGCATTTT. Variable domain in full (rest from reference TRBV19 and TRBJ1-5): DGGITQSPKYLFRKEGQNVTLSCEQNLNHDAMYWYRQDPGQGLRLIYYSQIVNDFQKGDIAEGYSVSREKKESFPLTVTSAQKNPTAFYLCASSLTNQPQHFGDGTRLSIL.

The chain uses TRBV9 and TRBJ1-2; no firm D call. This CDR3 has 12 amino acids. Trimming left V 3 bases short and J 6 bases short, with 9 bases between. Germline V gives CDR1 SGDLS, CDR2 YYNGEE. The CDR3 DNA follows: TGTGCCAGCAGCGCTTACACCGATGGCTACACCTTC. This encodes CASSAYTDGYTF. The variable domain in full, completed from reference TRBV9 and TRBJ1-2, reads DSGVTQTPKHLITATGQRVTLRCSPRSGDLSVYWYQQSLDQGLQFLIQYYNGEERAKGNILERFSAQQFPDLHSELNLSSLELGDSALYFCASSAYTDGYTFGSGTRLTVV.

The chain recombines TRBV6-5 with TRBJ1-2; D might be TRBD1 (5 bases). Trimming cost V 2 bases and J 5 bases, with 9 bases left between them. CDR1 and CDR2 (germline): MNHEY, SVGAGI. This CDR3 is built from 13 residues. The CDR3 region has the DNA TGTGCCAGCAGTTACAAAGGACATTATGGCTACACCTTC. Translating it yields CASSYKGHYGYTF.

The chain joins TRBV20-1 to TRBJ1-3, with D possibly matching TRBD1 (5 bases). This CDR3 is 15 amino acids long. In germline, CDR1 is DFQATT, CDR2 SNEGSKA (reference sequence). V lost 5 bases, J lost 0 bases, and 14 bases lay in between. DNA for the CDR3: TGCAGTGCTCGCAGGGACGGTAGCTCTGGAAACACCATATATTTT. Its protein product is CSARRDGSSGNTIYF.

This chain connects TRBV5-1 to TRBJ1-1, with D possibly being TRBD1 (6 bases). Germline CDR1 SGHRS, CDR2 YFSETQ. Trimming cost V 5 bases and J 3 bases, with 17 bases left between them. This CDR3 contains 15 residues. The CDR3 DNA follows: TGCGCCAGCAGTACAGGGACGGGTTGGGACACTGAAGCTTTCTTT. It specifies CASSTGTGWDTEAFF.

The gene calls are TRBV12-3 or TRBV12-4 and TRBJ2-7, with 9 bases lining up with TRBD2. Germline trimming cut 8 bases from V and 4 bases from J; bases unmatched to any gene: 9. This CDR3 contains 14 residues. For the CDR3, the DNA is TGTGCCAGCGCGGGAGGGGGAGTCAGGTACGAGCAGTACTTC. Its protein is CASAGGGVRYEQYF.

The rearrangement joins TRBV7-9 to TRBJ1-5, with a possible D match to TRBD1 (6 bases). Per the germline V gene, CDR1 is SEHNR and CDR2 is FQNEAQ (reference sequence). This CDR3 spans 13 amino acids. V gave up 3 bases and J gave up 5 bases, with 8 bases separating them. The CDR3 region has the DNA TGTGCCAGCAGCTTCAGACAGGATCAGCCCCAGCATTTT. It yields the protein CASSFRQDQPQHF.

The chain joins TRBV20-1 to TRBJ2-1; 10 nucleotides line up with TRBD1. This CDR3 has 14 amino acids. The V gene's germline CDR1 is DFQATT and CDR2 SNEGSKA (reference sequence). V shed 6 bases and J 7 bases; nucleotides not matched to a gene: 9. In DNA form, the CDR3 reads TGCAGTGCCCTTTCCGGGACAGGGGTTAATGAGCAGTTCTTC. Translation gives CSALSGTGVNEQFF.

The V gene is TRBV20-1, the J gene TRBJ1-2; 8 bases map to TRBD1. The CDR3 totals 11 residues. Germline CDR1 is DFQATT and CDR2 is SNEGSKA (reference sequence). The CDR3: CNIDRGNGYTF. DNA for the CDR3: TGCAACATTGACAGGGGAAATGGCTACACCTTC.

The genes are TRBV28 and TRBJ2-7; D gene unclear. The length of the CDR3 is 12 residues. Germline V gives CDR1 MDHEN, CDR2 SYDVKM. Trimming took off 2 bases at V and 3 bases at J, with 5 bases between the two ends. The CDR3 reads CASSLQNYEQYF. The CDR3 bases are TGTGCCAGCAGTTTACAGAACTACGAGCAGTACTTC.

This chain links TRBV28 with TRBJ1-5; 9 bases map to TRBD1. This CDR3 spans 17 amino acids. CDR1 is MDHEN and CDR2 is SYDVKM in the germline V gene. The V segment lost 5 bases and the J segment 3 bases; nucleotides outside the gene matches: 11. The CDR3 protein is CASSRNRGQGDNQPQHF. CDR3 bases: TGTGCCAGCAGTCGAAACAGGGGGCAAGGGGACAATCAGCCCCAGCATTTT.

This chain uses TRBV5-4 with TRBJ2-7; 9 bases fit TRBD1. CDR1 SGHNT and CDR2 YYREEE come from the germline V gene (reference sequence). CDR3 length: 14 amino acids. J was trimmed by 1 base and V by 3 bases; bases with no gene match: 2. The CDR3 loop reads CASSYGTGSYEQYF. The CDR3 DNA reads as TGTGCCAGCAGCTACGGGACAGGGTCCTACGAGCAGTACTTC. Drawing the rest from reference TRBV5-4 and TRBJ2-7, the complete variable domain is ETGVTQSPTHLIKTRGQQVTLRCSSQSGHNTVSWYQQALGQGPQFIFQYYREEENGRGNFPPRFSGLQFPNYSSELNVNALELDDSALYLCASSYGTGSYEQYFGPGTRLTVT.

The V and J genes are TRBV4-2 and TRBJ2-2; 7 bases map to TRBD1. Germline CDR1 and CDR2: LGHNA and YNFKEQ. The J segment lost 1 base and the V segment lost 0 bases, leaving 5 bases of the junction unmatched. This CDR3 is 17 amino acids long. CDR3 loop: CASSQETGPLNTGELFF. CDR3 DNA: TGTGCCAGCAGCCAAGAGACAGGGCCCCTGAACACCGGGGAGCTGTTTTTT.